What follows describes a single TCR beta chain. Its antigen is not identified. This sample is drawn from a study of post-analysis software for immune sequencing data. Study background: Relapsing-remitting, secondary progressive and progressive-relapsing multiple sclerosis were all included among the disease courses.

Overall study findings and caveats: Multiple sclerosis was associated with a significant reduction in normalized Chao1 diversity relative to controls. Elevated frequency relative to controls characterized several TRBV segments in patients, TRBV5-6, TRBV5-1 and TRBV20-1 among them.

cDNA libraries of TCR beta carried unique molecular identifiers. Each CDR3 protein is one row after TCRdb ran MiXCR on the PCR reads. Among around 710,000 distinct CDR3 sequences listed, approximately 44% were seen once. CDR3 length: 14 amino acids. Trimming removed 5 bases at V and 0 bases at J, with 11 bases between. The V gene's germline CDR1 is SGHTA and CDR2 FQGNSA. Material: blood. The clonotype was recovered from a girl aged 5-17 years with multiple sclerosis. The chain couples TRBV7-2 to TRBJ2-7, with a possible D match to TRBD2 (5 bases). This chain's CDR3 is CASSPSRGSYEQYF. DNA of the CDR3: TGTGCCAGCAGCCCCTCCCGGGGCTCCTACGAGCAGTACTTC.